This TCR beta chain was sequenced during a study of cytomegalovirus exposure and HLA in healthy donors. Study results and limitations: The analysis excluded some indistinguishable V segments, including TRBV6-2 and TRBV6-3.

In regard to this clone: Its antigen is unidentified.

The PCR employed 60 Vbeta primers together with 13 Jbeta primers. The repertoire was sequenced with immunoSEQ multiplex PCR; TCRdb's copy has only in-frame clones and lacks some. Of about 120,000 clones listed, roughly 80% are singletons. CDR1 KGHSH and CDR2 LQKENI come from the germline V gene. The CDR3 extends over 13 amino acids. This clonotype was sampled from a man aged 18-30 years in good health and CMV-seropositive. The sequencing sample was made of PBMCs. V gene TRBV18 combines with J gene TRBJ2-5, with D tentatively TRBD1 (5 bases). Matching the DNA end better, TRBJ2-7 makes the J call doubtful. CDR3 residues: CASSPGQSHEQYF. CDR3 DNA: TGTGCCAGCTCACCAGGACAAAGCCACGAGCAGTACTTC.